This T cell receptor beta chain appears in the sequencing data of a study of blood T cell repertoires in COVID-19 (TCRdb year 2020). Background for the entire study: Samples from collaborators originated in the United States, Italy and Spain and spanned both the acute and convalescent phases of COVID-19. The prospective study material was composed of cDNA or gDNA derived from T cells, B-cell-depleted T cells, or PBMCs. Deeply sampled blood TCRbeta repertoires from subjects exposed to, actively infected with, or recovered from COVID-19 were included in the dataset. A freely available public database, intended as a resource for researchers studying the immune response to SARS-CoV-2, is where the repertoires were released. The samples were drawn from two sources: the first 160 participants of the ongoing ImmuneRACE study, and over 950 subjects contributed by 6 global collaborators. Nearly every sample came with metadata listing a de-identified subject ID, COVID-19 status, age in years and sex. HLA class I and class II types, where available, came from metadata supplied by the sample provider rather than from assay-based typing.

This clone was counted a single time. No antigen is known for it. Base qualities are missing; no much larger clone stands one base away. TCRbeta CDR3 regions were amplified from genomic DNA using the immunoSEQ Assay, a bias-controlled multiplex PCR. Concerning the study's data processing: The number of nucleated cells in each sample was estimated by amplification of reference gene primers within the assay. To quantify the absolute abundance of each unique TCRbeta CDR3 rearrangement, sequence reads were collapsed and filtered. Productive Simpson clonality was computed per sample as the square root of Simpson's diversity index over productive rearrangements. TCRdb provides this immuneACCESS table in a form limited to in-frame rearrangements. Some clones are lacking; in checked studies, under half of them reflect an unresolved V gene, and why the rest are absent is not known. V and J calls and clone size are given by that table; D and trimming were obtained from the DNA. Here the sample has fewer than 500,000 clones; over 75% occur a single time. The biggest ten clones account for 1.3% of the sample.

Participants in the prospective study were enrolled through a virtual design, were aged about 18 to 90 years, and lived in about 25 United States geographic areas. In the prospective study, participants were assigned to cohorts based on the clinical history participants reported in a screening survey and a study questionnaire. Recovered participants in ImmuneRACE Cohort 3 were defined by two consecutive negative NP/OP PCR tests, clearance by a healthcare professional, or resolution of symptoms. Mobile phlebotomists in the prospective study collected whole blood, serum and a nasopharyngeal or oropharyngeal swab from every participant. Prospective study participants could optionally give additional blood draws and questionnaires over an approximately two-month period. Blood samples from the prospective study were shipped frozen or at room temperature prior to DNA extraction. General conclusions and limits of the study: How much clinical and demographic metadata was included differed by source and by participant, and the metadata was provided uncurated.

Trimming removed 6 bases from V and 6 bases from J; the gene matches leave 8 bases unexplained. As encoded in the germline V gene, CDR1 is ENHRY while CDR2 is SYGVKD. The CDR3 has 15 amino acids, counting the end cysteine and phenylalanine. Of all the DNA, just the CDR3 is kept, 45 bases in frame from base 1. The receptor comes from a man aged 30 to 45 who had recovered from COVID-19. Material for sequencing was PBMCs or T cells enriched from blood (not recorded which). In this chain, TRBV10-3 is recombined with TRBJ2-2, with 9 central nucleotides matching TRBD1. The DNA is as follows: TGTGCCATCAGCCGGGACAGGGAAAGGGCCGGGGAGCTGTTTTTT. Its protein is CAISRDRERAGELFF.